This T cell receptor (beta chain) was identified in a study of technical replicates of blood from a handful of donors (TCRdb year 2017). V sheds 6 bases and J sheds 4 bases, leaving 18 bases between their ends. Measured from the cysteine to the phenylalanine, the CDR3 is 15 residues long. Only the CDR3 part of the read is kept: 45 bases, read in frame from the first base. CDR1 is given as MRHNA and CDR2 as SNTAGT, both from the germline V gene. Comments on this clone: There is no known antigen for this receptor. No much larger clone exists at a distance of one base, and base qualities are not known.

The method was the immunoSEQ multiplex PCR assay. TCRdb mirrors the immuneACCESS table, restricted to in-frame sequences. Some clones are absent from its copies; in checked studies, under half trace to an unresolved V gene, and the reason for the others is unknown. For this sample there are 65,000 to 85,000 clones; roughly 98% appear just once. The leading ten clones occupy about 0.15% of the sample. Sequenced sample: T cells isolated from PBMCs. This clonotype was sampled from a human donor in good health. Recombination connected TRBV6-4 to TRBJ1-1; the best D guess is TRBD1, with 5 bases matching. Read as DNA, the sequence is TGTGCCAGCAGAACATCAGGGAAAGTGGGCACTGAAGCTTTCTTT. It specifies CASRTSGKVGTEAFF.